The entry that follows covers one T cell receptor beta chain sequence. This clonotype has just a few counts. The antigen it binds to is not known. Qualities for individual bases were not recorded, and no much larger clone is one base off. These data are taken from a study of response to subunit inactivated influenza vaccine (dated by TCRdb to 2016 to 2018). Notes on the research overall: Deep quantitative profiling of the T cell receptor repertoire was used in the study to follow responses to a trivalent subunit inactivated influenza vaccine.

The library relied on RT-PCR. Sequencing was performed on an Illumina HiSeq 2500. TCRdb cleaned the public reads at Q25 with fastp, built clones with MiXCR and kept in-frame beta chains. Rows are combined by CDR3 protein, so each entry shows the most common genes and DNA. The table for this sample lists about 650,000 distinct CDR3 sequences; more than 15% of them were counted only once. The ten largest clonotypes hold under 14% of the sample. V and J are truncated by 5 bases and 5 bases respectively, leaving an intervening sequence of 12 bases. The CDR3 has 14 amino acids, counting the end cysteine and phenylalanine. The DNA shown is the 42-base CDR3, in frame from base 1. Sequences LNHDA (CDR1) and SQIVND (CDR2) are obtained from the germline V gene (reference sequence). Here is what the overall study found, with its caveats: It was suggested by the authors that each seasonal influenza vaccination may recruit only a limited number of new T cells.

The receptor comes from a man aged 50-59 years who received an inactivated influenza vaccine. Donor details come from another sample of the same person, matched by shared clones. The V and J segments used are TRBV19 and TRBJ2-2, with a tentative D gene TRBD2 over 6 matching bases. Material: PBMCs from blood, obtained 11 to 12 days after vaccination. The encoded CDR3 is CASSGGVRTGELFF. In nucleotide form, the sequence is TGTGCCAGTAGTGGCGGGGTCCGGACCGGGGAGCTGTTTTTT.